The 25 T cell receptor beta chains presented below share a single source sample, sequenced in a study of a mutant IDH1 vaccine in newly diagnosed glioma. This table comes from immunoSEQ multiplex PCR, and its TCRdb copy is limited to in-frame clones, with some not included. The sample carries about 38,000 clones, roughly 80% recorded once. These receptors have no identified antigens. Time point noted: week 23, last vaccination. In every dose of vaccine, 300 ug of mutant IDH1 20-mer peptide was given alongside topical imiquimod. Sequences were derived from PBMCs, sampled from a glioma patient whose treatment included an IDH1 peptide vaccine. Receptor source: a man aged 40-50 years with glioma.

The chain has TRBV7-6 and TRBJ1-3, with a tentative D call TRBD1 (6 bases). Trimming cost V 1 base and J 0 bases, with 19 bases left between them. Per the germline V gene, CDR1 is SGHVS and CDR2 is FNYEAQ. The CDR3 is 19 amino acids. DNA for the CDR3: TGTGCCAGCAGCTTAGGGCACCGACAGAGGGGGAACTCTGGAAACACCATATATTTT. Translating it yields CASSLGHRQRGNSGNTIYF.

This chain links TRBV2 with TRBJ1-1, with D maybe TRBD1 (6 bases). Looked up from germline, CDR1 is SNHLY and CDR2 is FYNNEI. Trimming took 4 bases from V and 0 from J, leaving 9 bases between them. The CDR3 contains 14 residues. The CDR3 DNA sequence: TGTGCCAGCAGTGGGACAGAGATGAACACTGAAGCTTTCTTT. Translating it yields CASSGTEMNTEAFF.

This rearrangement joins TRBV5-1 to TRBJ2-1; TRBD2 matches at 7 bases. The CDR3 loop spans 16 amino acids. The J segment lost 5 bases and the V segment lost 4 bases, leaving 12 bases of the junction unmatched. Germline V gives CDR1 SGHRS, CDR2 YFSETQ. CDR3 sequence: CASSLTPTSAHNEQFF. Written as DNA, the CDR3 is TGCGCCAGCAGCCTCACCCCCACTAGCGCCCACAATGAGCAGTTCTTC.

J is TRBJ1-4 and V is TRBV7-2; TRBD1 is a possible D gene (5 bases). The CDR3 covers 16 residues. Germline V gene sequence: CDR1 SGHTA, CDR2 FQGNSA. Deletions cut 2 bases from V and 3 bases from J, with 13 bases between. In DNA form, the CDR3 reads TGTGCCAGCAGCTTACTGAGGACAAGCCCTAATGAAAAACTGTTTTTT. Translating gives CASSLLRTSPNEKLFF.

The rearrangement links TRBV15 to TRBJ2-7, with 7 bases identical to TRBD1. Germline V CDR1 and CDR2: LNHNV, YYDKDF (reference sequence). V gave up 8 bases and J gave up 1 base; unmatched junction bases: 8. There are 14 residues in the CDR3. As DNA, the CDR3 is TGTGCCACCCAGGGGACAGCCTCTTCCTACGAGCAGTACTTC. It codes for CATQGTASSYEQYF.

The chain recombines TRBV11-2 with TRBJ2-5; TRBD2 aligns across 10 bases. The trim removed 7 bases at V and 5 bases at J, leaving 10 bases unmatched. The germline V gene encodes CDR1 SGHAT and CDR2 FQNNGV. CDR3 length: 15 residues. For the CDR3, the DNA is TGTGCCAGCAATTTAGCGGGGGGCCAGTTGGAGACCCAGTACTTC. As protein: CASNLAGGQLETQYF.

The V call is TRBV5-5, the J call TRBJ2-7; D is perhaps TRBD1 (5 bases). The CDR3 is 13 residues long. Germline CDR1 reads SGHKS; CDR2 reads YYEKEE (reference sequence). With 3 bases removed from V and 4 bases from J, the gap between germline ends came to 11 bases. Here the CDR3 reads CASSSMDMYEQYF. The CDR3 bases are TGTGCCAGCAGCTCGATGGACATGTACGAGCAGTACTTC.

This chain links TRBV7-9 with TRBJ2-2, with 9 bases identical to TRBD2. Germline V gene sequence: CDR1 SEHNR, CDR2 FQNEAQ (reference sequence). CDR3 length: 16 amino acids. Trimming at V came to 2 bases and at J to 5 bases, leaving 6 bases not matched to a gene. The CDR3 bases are TGTGCCAGCAGCTTATTCCGTAGCGGGGGAACCGGGGAGCTGTTTTTT. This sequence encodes CASSLFRSGGTGELFF.

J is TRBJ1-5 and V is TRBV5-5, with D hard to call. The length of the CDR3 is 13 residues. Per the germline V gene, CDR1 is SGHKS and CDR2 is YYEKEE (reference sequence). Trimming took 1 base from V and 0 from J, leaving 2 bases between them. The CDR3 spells CASSLSSNQPQHF. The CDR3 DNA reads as TGTGCCAGCAGCTTGAGTAGCAATCAGCCCCAGCATTTT. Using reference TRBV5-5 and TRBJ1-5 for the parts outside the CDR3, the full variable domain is DAGVTQSPTHLIKTRGQQVTLRCSPISGHKSVSWYQQVLGQGPQFIFQYYEKEERGRGNFPDRFSARQFPNYSSELNVNALLLGDSALYLCASSLSSNQPQHFGDGTRLSIL.

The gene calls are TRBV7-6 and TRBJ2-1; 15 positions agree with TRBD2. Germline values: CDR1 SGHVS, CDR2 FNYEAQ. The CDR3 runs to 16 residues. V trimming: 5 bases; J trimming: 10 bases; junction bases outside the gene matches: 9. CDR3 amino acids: CASSEGLAGGAEEQFF. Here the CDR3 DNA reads TGTGCCAGCAGCGAGGGACTAGCGGGAGGAGCCGAGGAGCAGTTCTTC.

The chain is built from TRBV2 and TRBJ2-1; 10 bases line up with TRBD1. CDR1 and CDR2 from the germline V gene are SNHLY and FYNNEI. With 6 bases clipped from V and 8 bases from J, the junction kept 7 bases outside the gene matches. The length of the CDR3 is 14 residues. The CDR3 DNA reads TGTGCCAGCAGCCGGGACAGGGGAGACGATGAGCAGTTCTTC. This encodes CASSRDRGDDEQFF.

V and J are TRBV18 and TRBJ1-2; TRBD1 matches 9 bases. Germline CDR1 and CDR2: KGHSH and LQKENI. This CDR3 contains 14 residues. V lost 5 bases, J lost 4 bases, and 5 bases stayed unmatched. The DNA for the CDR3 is TGTGCCAGCTCAAAACAGGGGGCGCTCTATGGCTACACCTTC. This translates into CASSKQGALYGYTF. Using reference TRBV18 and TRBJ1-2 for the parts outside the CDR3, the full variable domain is NAGVMQNPRHLVRRRGQEARLRCSPMKGHSHVYWYRQLPEEGLKFMVYLQKENIIDESGMPKERFSAEFPKEGPSILRIQQVVRGDSAAYFCASSKQGALYGYTFGSGTRLTVV.

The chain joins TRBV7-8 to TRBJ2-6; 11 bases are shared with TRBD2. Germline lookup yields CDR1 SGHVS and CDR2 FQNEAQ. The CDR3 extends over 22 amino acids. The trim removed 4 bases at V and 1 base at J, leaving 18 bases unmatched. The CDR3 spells CASSSRRLAGGFSPSGANVLTF. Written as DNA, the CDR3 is TGTGCCAGCAGCTCGAGGAGGCTAGCGGGGGGCTTTAGTCCGTCTGGGGCCAACGTCCTGACTTTC.

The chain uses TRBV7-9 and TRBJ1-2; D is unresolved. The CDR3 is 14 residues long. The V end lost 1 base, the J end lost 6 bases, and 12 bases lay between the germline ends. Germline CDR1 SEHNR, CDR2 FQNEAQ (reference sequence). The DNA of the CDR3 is TGTGCCAGCAGCTTAGTCCCTGGGCGGGATGGCTACACCTTC. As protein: CASSLVPGRDGYTF.

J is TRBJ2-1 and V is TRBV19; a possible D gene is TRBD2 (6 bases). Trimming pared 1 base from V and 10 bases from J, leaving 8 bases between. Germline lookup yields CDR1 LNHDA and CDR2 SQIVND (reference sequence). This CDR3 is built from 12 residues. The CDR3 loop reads CASSIGGREQFF. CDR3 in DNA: TGTGCCAGTAGTATAGGGGGGAGGGAGCAGTTCTTC.

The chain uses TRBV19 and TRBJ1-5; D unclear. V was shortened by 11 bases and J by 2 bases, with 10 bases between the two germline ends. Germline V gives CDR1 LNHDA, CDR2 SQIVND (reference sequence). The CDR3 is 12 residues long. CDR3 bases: TGTGCCGCTGGAACCGGCAATCAGCCCCAGCATTTT. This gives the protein CAAGTGNQPQHF.

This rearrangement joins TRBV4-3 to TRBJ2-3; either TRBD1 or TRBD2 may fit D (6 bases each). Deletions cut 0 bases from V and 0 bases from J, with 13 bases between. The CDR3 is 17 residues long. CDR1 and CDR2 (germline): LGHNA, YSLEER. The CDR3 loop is CASSQDLGGLSTDTQYF. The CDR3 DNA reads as TGCGCCAGCAGCCAAGATTTGGGGGGCCTTAGCACAGATACGCAGTATTTT.

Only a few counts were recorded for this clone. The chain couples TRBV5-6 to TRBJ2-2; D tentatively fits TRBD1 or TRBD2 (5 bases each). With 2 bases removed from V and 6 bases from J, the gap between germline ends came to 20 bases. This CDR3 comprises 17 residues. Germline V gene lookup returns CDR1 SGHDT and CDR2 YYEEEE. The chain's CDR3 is CASSLAPGRYGAGELFF. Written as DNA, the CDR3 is TGTGCCAGCAGCTTAGCGCCGGGACGGTATGGGGCCGGGGAGCTGTTTTTT.

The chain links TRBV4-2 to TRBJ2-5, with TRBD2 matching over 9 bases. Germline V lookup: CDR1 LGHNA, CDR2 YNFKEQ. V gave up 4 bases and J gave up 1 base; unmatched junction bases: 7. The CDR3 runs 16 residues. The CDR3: CASSPPKGLAQETQYF. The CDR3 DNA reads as TGTGCCAGCAGCCCCCCTAAGGGACTAGCCCAAGAGACCCAGTACTTC.

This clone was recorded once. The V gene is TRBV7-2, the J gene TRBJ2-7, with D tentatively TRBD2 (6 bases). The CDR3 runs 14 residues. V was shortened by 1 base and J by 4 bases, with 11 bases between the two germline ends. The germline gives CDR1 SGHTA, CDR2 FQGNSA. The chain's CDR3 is CASSLGGGQYEQYF. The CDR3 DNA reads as TGTGCCAGCAGCTTAGGTGGAGGGCAGTACGAGCAGTACTTC.

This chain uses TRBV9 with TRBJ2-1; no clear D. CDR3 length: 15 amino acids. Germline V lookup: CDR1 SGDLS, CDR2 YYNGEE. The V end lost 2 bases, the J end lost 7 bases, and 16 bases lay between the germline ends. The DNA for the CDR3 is TGTGCCAGCAGCGTGAGAGACGGGCCTCGGAATGAGCAGTTCTTC. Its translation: CASSVRDGPRNEQFF.

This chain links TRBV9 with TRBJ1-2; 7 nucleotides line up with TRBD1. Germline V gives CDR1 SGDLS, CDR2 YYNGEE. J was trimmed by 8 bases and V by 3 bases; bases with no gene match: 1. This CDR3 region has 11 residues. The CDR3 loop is CASSDRGGYTF. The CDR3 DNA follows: TGTGCCAGCAGCGACAGGGGCGGCTACACCTTC.

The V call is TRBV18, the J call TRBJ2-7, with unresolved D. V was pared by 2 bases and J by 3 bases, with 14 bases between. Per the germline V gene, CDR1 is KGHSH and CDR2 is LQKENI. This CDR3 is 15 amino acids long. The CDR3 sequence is CASSPSPVGNYEQYF. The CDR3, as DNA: TGTGCCAGCTCACCATCACCGGTAGGAAACTACGAGCAGTACTTC.

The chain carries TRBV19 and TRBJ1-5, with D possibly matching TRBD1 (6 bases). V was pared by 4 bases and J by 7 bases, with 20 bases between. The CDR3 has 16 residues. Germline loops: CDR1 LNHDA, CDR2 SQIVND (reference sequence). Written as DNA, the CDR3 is TGTGCCAGTAGTAGGGGGGGTACAGGGCCGGGGCAGCCCCAGCATTTT. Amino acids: CASSRGGTGPGQPQHF.

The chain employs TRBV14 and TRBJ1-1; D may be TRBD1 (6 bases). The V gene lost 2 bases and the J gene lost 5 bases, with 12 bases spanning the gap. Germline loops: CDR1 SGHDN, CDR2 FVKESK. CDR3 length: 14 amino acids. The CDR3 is CASSQHGGPTEAFF. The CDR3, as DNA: TGTGCCAGCAGCCAACATGGGGGGCCAACTGAAGCTTTCTTT. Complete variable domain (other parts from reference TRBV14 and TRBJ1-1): EAGVTQFPSHSVIEKGQTVTLRCDPISGHDNLYWYRRVMGKEIKFLLHFVKESKQDESGMPNNRFLAERTGGTYSTLKVQPAELEDSGVYFCASSQHGGPTEAFFGQGTRLTVV.